The present entry profiles one TCR beta chain with its context. The record originates from a study of cytomegalovirus exposure and HLA in healthy donors. PCR involved 60 Vbeta and 13 Jbeta primers. Generated by immunoSEQ multiplex PCR, the TCRdb table keeps only in-frame clones and is missing some. The repertoire includes roughly 120,000 clones, less than 20% of them detected once, and 1.9% sits in the top ten. The germline V gene encodes CDR1 LGHNA and CDR2 YSLEER. The CDR3 runs 19 residues. Trimming at V came to 1 base and at J to 4 bases, leaving 18 bases not matched to a gene. The TCR comes from a woman aged 18-29 years in good health and CMV-seronegative. The chain joins TRBV4-3 to TRBJ1-2, with 7 bases aligning to TRBD1. Material for sequencing was PBMCs. The CDR3 DNA is TGCGCCAGCAGCCAAGGTTATTATGGAGAGGGGGCGCTGGCCTATGGCTACACCTTC. Amino acid sequence: CASSQGYYGEGALAYGYTF.